These T cell receptor beta chains were read from a single sample in a study of blood T cell repertoires in COVID-19. Profiled with immunoSEQ multiplex PCR; TCRdb holds only in-frame clones, not every one. The profile shows some 240,000 clones, more than 65% of them singletons. Input material: peripheral blood. These receptor sequences come from a woman aged 40 to 55 who had recovered from COVID-19. Each CDR3 is given with its conserved first and last residue. The order of the fields is J gene, D gene, clone size, V gene, CDR3 protein, CDR3 DNA. A D gene is named only where the DNA matches it firmly. The listing skips clone size in some rows; elsewhere it reads once, few, many or a size class.

J gene: TRBJ2-2
D gene: TRBD2
clone size: .
V gene: TRBV2
CDR3 protein: CASNRDYNTGELFF
CDR3 DNA: TGTGCCAGCAACCGGGACTACAACACCGGGGAGCTGTTTTTT

J gene: TRBJ2-1
D gene: TRBD1
clone size: .
V gene: TRBV7-9
CDR3 protein: CASSPGTGGSEQFF
CDR3 DNA: TGTGCCAGCAGCCCGGGGACAGGGGGGAGTGAGCAGTTCTTC

J gene: TRBJ2-7
D gene: TRBD1
clone size: .
V gene: TRBV11-2
CDR3 protein: CASSLILGQEIAVYEQYF
CDR3 DNA: TGTGCCAGCAGCTTAATATTGGGACAGGAGATTGCCGTCTACGAGCAGTACTTC

J gene: TRBJ2-7
D gene: TRBD1
clone size: .
V gene: TRBV6-5
CDR3 protein: CASKPGQGATYEQYF
CDR3 DNA: TGTGCCAGCAAACCCGGACAGGGAGCGACCTACGAGCAGTACTTC

J gene: TRBJ1-2
D gene: TRBD1
clone size: .
V gene: TRBV7-2
CDR3 protein: CASSLQFDREGYTF
CDR3 DNA: TGTGCCAGCAGCTTACAGTTTGACAGGGAGGGCTACACCTTC

J gene: TRBJ1-3
D gene: .
clone size: once
V gene: TRBV6-5
CDR3 protein: CASCIPGNTIYF
CDR3 DNA: TGTGCCAGCTGTATCCCAGGGAACACCATATATTTT

J gene: TRBJ2-2
D gene: TRBD1
clone size: .
V gene: TRBV5-4
CDR3 protein: CASTHQGAGTGELFF
CDR3 DNA: TGTGCCAGCACTCACCAGGGGGCTGGGACCGGGGAGCTGTTTTTT

J gene: TRBJ2-3
D gene: .
clone size: .
V gene: TRBV7-2
CDR3 protein: CASSLKLGASTDTQYF
CDR3 DNA: TGTGCCAGCAGCCTTAAACTAGGCGCTAGCACAGATACGCAGTATTTT

J gene: TRBJ2-4
D gene: TRBD2
clone size: .
V gene: TRBV30
CDR3 protein: CAWSVGGGSIQYF
CDR3 DNA: TGTGCCTGGAGTGTAGGCGGGGGGAGCATTCAGTACTTC

J gene: TRBJ2-1
D gene: .
clone size: .
V gene: TRBV30
CDR3 protein: CAWETYTDEQFF
CDR3 DNA: TGTGCCTGGGAAACTTATACGGATGAGCAGTTCTTC

J gene: TRBJ1-1
D gene: .
clone size: .
V gene: TRBV15
CDR3 protein: CATSRDRGESHTEAFF
CDR3 DNA: TGTGCCACCAGCAGAGATCGGGGGGAATCTCACACTGAAGCTTTCTTT

J gene: TRBJ2-7
D gene: TRBD1
clone size: .
V gene: TRBV24-1
CDR3 protein: CATSARTGTAYEQYF
CDR3 DNA: TGTGCCACCAGTGCTAGAACCGGGACAGCCTACGAGCAGTACTTC

J gene: TRBJ2-1
D gene: .
clone size: .
V gene: TRBV9
CDR3 protein: CASSVAGGSARYNEQFF
CDR3 DNA: TGTGCCAGCAGCGTAGCTGGGGGGTCGGCTAGGTACAATGAGCAGTTCTTC

J gene: TRBJ1-2
D gene: TRBD1
clone size: .
V gene: TRBV7-2
CDR3 protein: CASSKDRGLLNYGYTF
CDR3 DNA: TGTGCCAGCAGTAAGGACAGGGGCCTACTTAACTATGGCTACACCTTC

J gene: TRBJ2-5
D gene: .
clone size: .
V gene: TRBV2
CDR3 protein: CASSGGSYQETQYF
CDR3 DNA: TGTGCCAGCAGTGGGGGCAGTTACCAAGAGACCCAGTACTTC

J gene: TRBJ2-7
D gene: .
clone size: few
V gene: TRBV7-2
CDR3 protein: CASGGPTVNPYEQYF
CDR3 DNA: TGTGCCAGCGGGGGCCCGACAGTAAATCCCTACGAGCAGTACTTC

J gene: TRBJ2-3
D gene: TRBD2
clone size: .
V gene: TRBV7-3
CDR3 protein: CASSLTGLAADTQYF
CDR3 DNA: TGTGCCAGCAGCTTAACGGGACTAGCAGCTGATACGCAGTATTTT

J gene: TRBJ2-7
D gene: TRBD1
clone size: once
V gene: TRBV5-1
CDR3 protein: CASNLEPGQGGYEQYF
CDR3 DNA: TGCGCCAGCAACCTCGAACCGGGACAGGGGGGCTACGAGCAGTACTTC

J gene: TRBJ1-2
D gene: .
clone size: few
V gene: TRBV6-2/TRBV6-3
CDR3 protein: CASSWTDYGYTF
CDR3 DNA: TGTGCCAGCAGTTGGACAGACTATGGCTACACCTTC

J gene: TRBJ2-1
D gene: .
clone size: .
V gene: TRBV7-2
CDR3 protein: CASSLVGGLNEQFF
CDR3 DNA: TGTGCCAGCAGCTTAGTCGGGGGGCTGAATGAGCAGTTCTTC

J gene: TRBJ2-7
D gene: TRBD1
clone size: .
V gene: TRBV3-1/TRBV3-2
CDR3 protein: CASSQGQSRYEQYF
CDR3 DNA: TGTGCCAGCAGCCAGGGACAGTCCCGCTACGAGCAGTACTTC

J gene: TRBJ1-1
D gene: .
clone size: .
V gene: TRBV6-6
CDR3 protein: CASSYADTEAFF
CDR3 DNA: TGTGCCAGCAGTTACGCGGACACTGAAGCTTTCTTT

J gene: TRBJ2-1
D gene: .
clone size: .
V gene: TRBV6-6
CDR3 protein: CASSYIRGNEQFF
CDR3 DNA: TGTGCCAGCAGTTACATTCGCGGGAATGAGCAGTTCTTC

J gene: TRBJ1-6
D gene: TRBD1
clone size: .
V gene: TRBV2
CDR3 protein: CASNLQDRGMSPLHF
CDR3 DNA: TGTGCCAGCAACTTACAGGACAGGGGAATGTCACCCCTCCACTTT

J gene: TRBJ2-2
D gene: TRBD1
clone size: few
V gene: TRBV5-1
CDR3 protein: CASTPTGGRTGELFF
CDR3 DNA: TGCGCCAGCACACCGACAGGGGGCCGCACCGGGGAGCTGTTTTTT

J gene: TRBJ1-2
D gene: TRBD1
clone size: .
V gene: TRBV3-1/TRBV3-2
CDR3 protein: CASSQPTGANYGYTF
CDR3 DNA: TGTGCCAGCAGCCAACCTACAGGGGCTAACTATGGCTACACCTTC

J gene: TRBJ1-1
D gene: .
clone size: .
V gene: TRBV29-1
CDR3 protein: CSVGTPSNTEAFF
CDR3 DNA: TGCAGCGTGGGGACACCTTCGAACACTGAAGCTTTCTTT

J gene: TRBJ2-1
D gene: TRBD2
clone size: once
V gene: TRBV4-1
CDR3 protein: CASSQDQASGGRSSYNEQFF
CDR3 DNA: TGCGCCAGCAGCCAAGATCAGGCTAGCGGGGGTCGGAGCTCCTACAATGAGCAGTTCTTC

J gene: TRBJ2-1
D gene: .
clone size: once
V gene: TRBV12-3/TRBV12-4
CDR3 protein: CASAGISYNEQFF
CDR3 DNA: TGTGCCAGTGCAGGGATTTCCTACAATGAGCAGTTCTTC

J gene: TRBJ2-5
D gene: TRBD2
clone size: .
V gene: TRBV11-2
CDR3 protein: CASSSTSGGAIQYF
CDR3 DNA: TGTGCCAGCAGCTCCACTAGCGGGGGAGCAATCCAGTACTTC

J gene: TRBJ2-7
D gene: TRBD1
clone size: .
V gene: TRBV7-2
CDR3 protein: CASSDGQGTHEQYF
CDR3 DNA: TGTGCCAGCAGTGACGGACAGGGTACCCACGAGCAGTACTTC

J gene: TRBJ1-1
D gene: TRBD1
clone size: .
V gene: TRBV18
CDR3 protein: CASSPGMRGQEAFF
CDR3 DNA: TGTGCCAGCTCACCAGGGATGAGGGGACAGGAAGCTTTCTTT

J gene: TRBJ1-2
D gene: .
clone size: few
V gene: TRBV6-2/TRBV6-3
CDR3 protein: CASSLEGPYGYTF
CDR3 DNA: TGTGCCAGCAGTTTGGAGGGACCCTATGGCTACACCTTC

J gene: TRBJ2-1
D gene: .
clone size: .
V gene: TRBV4-3
CDR3 protein: CASSLAGQNNEQFF
CDR3 DNA: TGCGCCAGCAGCCTGGCGGGACAGAACAATGAGCAGTTCTTC

J gene: TRBJ1-2
D gene: .
clone size: once
V gene: TRBV5-1
CDR3 protein: CATSETGFRANYGYTF
CDR3 DNA: TGCGCCACCTCCGAAACGGGGTTTCGAGCTAACTATGGCTACACCTTC

J gene: TRBJ2-1
D gene: .
clone size: .
V gene: TRBV18
CDR3 protein: CASSPGLVEEQFF
CDR3 DNA: TGTGCCAGCTCACCCGGCCTAGTAGAAGAGCAGTTCTTC

J gene: TRBJ2-3
D gene: .
clone size: .
V gene: TRBV2
CDR3 protein: CASNRGGTDTQYF
CDR3 DNA: TGTGCCAGCAATCGCGGTGGCACAGATACGCAGTATTTT

J gene: TRBJ2-5
D gene: TRBD2
clone size: .
V gene: TRBV9
CDR3 protein: CASSALAGVQETQYF
CDR3 DNA: TGTGCCAGCAGCGCCCTAGCGGGAGTTCAAGAGACCCAGTACTTC

J gene: TRBJ2-5
D gene: TRBD2
clone size: few
V gene: TRBV7-2
CDR3 protein: CASSLAGGLETQYF
CDR3 DNA: TGTGCCAGCAGCTTGGCGGGGGGGCTCGAGACCCAGTACTTC

J gene: TRBJ1-3
D gene: TRBD1
clone size: .
V gene: TRBV10-3
CDR3 protein: CAISPGQGANTIYF
CDR3 DNA: TGTGCCATCAGCCCGGGACAGGGGGCTAACACCATATATTTT

J gene: TRBJ2-3
D gene: .
clone size: .
V gene: TRBV11-3
CDR3 protein: CASSWTSTDTQYF
CDR3 DNA: TGTGCCAGCAGCTGGACTAGCACAGATACGCAGTATTTT

J gene: TRBJ1-1
D gene: .
clone size: .
V gene: TRBV7-2
CDR3 protein: CASSLWAYTEAFF
CDR3 DNA: TGTGCCAGCAGCTTATGGGCTTACACTGAAGCTTTCTTT

J gene: TRBJ1-1
D gene: .
clone size: .
V gene: TRBV29-1
CDR3 protein: CSVGGGVTEAFF
CDR3 DNA: TGCAGCGTGGGGGGTGGGGTCACTGAAGCTTTCTTT

J gene: TRBJ2-5
D gene: TRBD1
clone size: .
V gene: TRBV6-6
CDR3 protein: CASRGPTGFQETQYF
CDR3 DNA: TGTGCCAGCAGGGGACCGACAGGGTTTCAAGAGACCCAGTACTTC

J gene: TRBJ2-3
D gene: TRBD2
clone size: .
V gene: TRBV2
CDR3 protein: CASMGGVVSDTQYF
CDR3 DNA: TGTGCCAGCATGGGGGGGGTTGTCTCAGATACGCAGTATTTT